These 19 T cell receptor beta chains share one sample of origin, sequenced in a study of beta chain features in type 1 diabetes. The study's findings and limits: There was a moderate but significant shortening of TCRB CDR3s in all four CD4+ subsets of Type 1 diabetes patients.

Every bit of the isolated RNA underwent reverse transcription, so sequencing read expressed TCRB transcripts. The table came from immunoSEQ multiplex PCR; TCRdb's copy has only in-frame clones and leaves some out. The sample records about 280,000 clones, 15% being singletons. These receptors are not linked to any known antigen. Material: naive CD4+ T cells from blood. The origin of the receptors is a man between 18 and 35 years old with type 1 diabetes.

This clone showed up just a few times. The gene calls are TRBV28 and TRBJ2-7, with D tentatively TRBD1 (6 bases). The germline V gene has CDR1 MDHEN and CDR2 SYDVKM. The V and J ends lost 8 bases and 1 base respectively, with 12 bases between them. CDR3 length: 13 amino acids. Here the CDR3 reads CASVPTGSYEQYF. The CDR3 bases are TGTGCCAGCGTCCCGACAGGATCCTACGAGCAGTACTTC.

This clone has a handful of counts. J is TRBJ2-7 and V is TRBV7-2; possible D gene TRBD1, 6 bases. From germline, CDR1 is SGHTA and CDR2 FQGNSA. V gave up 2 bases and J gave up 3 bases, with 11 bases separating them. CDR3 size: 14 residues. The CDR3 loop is CASSLSGGNYEQYF. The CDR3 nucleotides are TGTGCCAGCAGCTTATCTGGGGGCAACTACGAGCAGTACTTC.

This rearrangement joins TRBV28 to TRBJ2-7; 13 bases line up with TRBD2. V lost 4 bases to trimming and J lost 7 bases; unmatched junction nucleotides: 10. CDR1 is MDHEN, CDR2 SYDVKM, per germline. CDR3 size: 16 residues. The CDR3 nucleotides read TGTGCCAGCAGTTCCGGGACTAGCGGGGCGAGGAAGGAGCAGTACTTC. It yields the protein CASSSGTSGARKEQYF.

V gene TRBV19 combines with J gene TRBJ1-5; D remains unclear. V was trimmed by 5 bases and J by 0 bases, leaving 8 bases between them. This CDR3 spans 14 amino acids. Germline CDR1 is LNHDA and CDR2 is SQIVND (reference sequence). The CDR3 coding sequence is TGTGCCAGTAGTCGGAGCCATAGCAATCAGCCCCAGCATTTT. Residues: CASSRSHSNQPQHF. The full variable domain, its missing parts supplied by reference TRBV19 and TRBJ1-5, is DGGITQSPKYLFRKEGQNVTLSCEQNLNHDAMYWYRQDPGQGLRLIYYSQIVNDFQKGDIAEGYSVSREKKESFPLTVTSAQKNPTAFYLCASSRSHSNQPQHFGDGTRLSIL.

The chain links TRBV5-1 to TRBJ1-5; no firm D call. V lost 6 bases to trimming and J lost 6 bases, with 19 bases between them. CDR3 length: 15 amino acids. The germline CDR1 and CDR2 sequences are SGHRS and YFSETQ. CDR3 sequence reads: CASKTSSGVGQPQHF. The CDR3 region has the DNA TGCGCCAGCAAGACCAGCTCGGGTGTCGGTCAGCCCCAGCATTTT.

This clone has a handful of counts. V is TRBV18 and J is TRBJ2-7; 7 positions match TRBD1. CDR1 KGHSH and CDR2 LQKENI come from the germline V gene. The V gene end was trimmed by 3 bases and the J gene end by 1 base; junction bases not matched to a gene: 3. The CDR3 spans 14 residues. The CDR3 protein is CASSPLQGSYEQYF. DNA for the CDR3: TGTGCCAGCTCACCTTTACAGGGGTCCTACGAGCAGTACTTC.

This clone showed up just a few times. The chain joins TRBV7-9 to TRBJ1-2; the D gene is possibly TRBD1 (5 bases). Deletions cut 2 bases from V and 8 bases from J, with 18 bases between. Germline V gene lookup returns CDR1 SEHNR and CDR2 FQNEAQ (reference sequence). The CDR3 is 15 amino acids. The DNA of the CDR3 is TGTGCCAGCAGCTTACGGGCTGGGACTCTGGGAGGCTACACCTTC. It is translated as CASSLRAGTLGGYTF.

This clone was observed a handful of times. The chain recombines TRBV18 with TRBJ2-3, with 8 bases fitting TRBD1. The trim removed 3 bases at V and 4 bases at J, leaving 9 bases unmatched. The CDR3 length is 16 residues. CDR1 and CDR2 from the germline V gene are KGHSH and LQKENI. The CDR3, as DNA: TGTGCCAGCTCACCTCCTGGACAGGGTGTGGCAGATACGCAGTATTTT. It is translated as CASSPPGQGVADTQYF.

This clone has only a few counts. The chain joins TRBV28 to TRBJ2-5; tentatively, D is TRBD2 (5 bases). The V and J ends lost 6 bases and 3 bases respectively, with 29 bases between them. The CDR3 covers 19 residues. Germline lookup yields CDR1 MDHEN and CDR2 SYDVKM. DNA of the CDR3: TGTGCCAGCAGCCCAATACGTTCCCGGAGGCTAGCCTTAGAAGAGACCCAGTACTTC. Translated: CASSPIRSRRLALEETQYF. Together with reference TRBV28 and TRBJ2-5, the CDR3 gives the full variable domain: DVKVTQSSRYLVKRTGEKVFLECVQDMDHENMFWYRQDPGLGLRLIYFSYDVKMKEKGDIPEGYSVSREKKERFSLILESASTNQTSMYLCASSPIRSRRLALEETQYFGPGTRLLVL.

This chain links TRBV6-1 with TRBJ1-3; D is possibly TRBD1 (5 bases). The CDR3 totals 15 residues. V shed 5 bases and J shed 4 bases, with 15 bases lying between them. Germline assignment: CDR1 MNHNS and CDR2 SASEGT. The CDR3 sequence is CASSQKGTPGNTIYF. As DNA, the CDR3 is TGTGCCAGCAGTCAGAAAGGGACTCCAGGAAACACCATATATTTT.

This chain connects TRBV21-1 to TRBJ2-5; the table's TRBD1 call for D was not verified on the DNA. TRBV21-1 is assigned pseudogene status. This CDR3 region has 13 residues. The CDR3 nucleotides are TGTGCCAGCAGCCTCCAGGGAAAAGAGACCCAGTACTTC. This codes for CASSLQGKETQYF.

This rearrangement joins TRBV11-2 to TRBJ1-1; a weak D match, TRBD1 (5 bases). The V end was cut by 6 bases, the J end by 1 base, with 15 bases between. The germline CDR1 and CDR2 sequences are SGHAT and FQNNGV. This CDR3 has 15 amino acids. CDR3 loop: CASRHWGRTNTEAFF. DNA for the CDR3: TGTGCCAGCAGACATTGGGGCAGGACGAACACTGAAGCTTTCTTT.

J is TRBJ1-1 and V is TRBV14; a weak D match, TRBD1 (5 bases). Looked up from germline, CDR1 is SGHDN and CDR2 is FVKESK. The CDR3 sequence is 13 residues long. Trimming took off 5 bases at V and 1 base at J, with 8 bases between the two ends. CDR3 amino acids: CASSRDRNTEAFF. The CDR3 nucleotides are TGTGCCAGCAGCAGAGACAGGAACACTGAAGCTTTCTTT.

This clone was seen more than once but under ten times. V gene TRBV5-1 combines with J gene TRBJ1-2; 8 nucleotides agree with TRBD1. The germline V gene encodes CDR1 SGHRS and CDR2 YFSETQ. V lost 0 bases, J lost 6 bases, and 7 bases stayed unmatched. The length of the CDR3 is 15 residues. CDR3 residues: CASSLGQGIEDGYTF. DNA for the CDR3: TGCGCCAGCAGCTTGGGACAGGGGATTGAGGATGGCTACACCTTC.

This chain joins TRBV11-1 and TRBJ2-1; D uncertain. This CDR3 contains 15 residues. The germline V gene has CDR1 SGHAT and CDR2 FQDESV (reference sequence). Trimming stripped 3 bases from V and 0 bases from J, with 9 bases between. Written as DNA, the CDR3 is TGTGCCAGCAGCTTGACTGTTAGCTCCTACAATGAGCAGTTCTTC. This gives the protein CASSLTVSSYNEQFF.

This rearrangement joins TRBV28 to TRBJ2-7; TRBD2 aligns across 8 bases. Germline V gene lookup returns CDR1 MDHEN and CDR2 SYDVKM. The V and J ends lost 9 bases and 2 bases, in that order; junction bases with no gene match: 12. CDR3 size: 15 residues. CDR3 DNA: TGTGCCAGTCAGAGACGGGGGGGCACTGCCTACGAGCAGTACTTC. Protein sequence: CASQRRGGTAYEQYF.

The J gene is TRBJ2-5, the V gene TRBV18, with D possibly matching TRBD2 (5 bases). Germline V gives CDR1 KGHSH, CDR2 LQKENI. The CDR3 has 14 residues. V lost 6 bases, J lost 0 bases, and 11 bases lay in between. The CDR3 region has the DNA TGTGCCAGCTCCCCGGGGTCGTACCAAGAGACCCAGTACTTC. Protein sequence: CASSPGSYQETQYF.

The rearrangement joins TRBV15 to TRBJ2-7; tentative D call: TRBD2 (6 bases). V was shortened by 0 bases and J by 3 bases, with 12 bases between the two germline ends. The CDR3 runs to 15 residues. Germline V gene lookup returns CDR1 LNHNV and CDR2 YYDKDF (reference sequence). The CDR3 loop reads CATSRDPGVGYEQYF. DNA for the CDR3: TGTGCCACCAGCAGAGATCCGGGGGTTGGCTACGAGCAGTACTTC.

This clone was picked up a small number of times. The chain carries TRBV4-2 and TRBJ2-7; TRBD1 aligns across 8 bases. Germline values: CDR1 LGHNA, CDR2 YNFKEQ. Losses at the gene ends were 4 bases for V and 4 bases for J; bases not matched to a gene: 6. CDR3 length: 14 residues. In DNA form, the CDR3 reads TGTGCCAGCAGCCCCGACAGGGGTTTTTACGAGCAGTACTTC. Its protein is CASSPDRGFYEQYF.